What follows are 18 T cell receptor beta chains derived from one specimen sequenced in a study of chemoradiotherapy in HPV16-positive cancers. TCRdb's table, derived via immunoSEQ multiplex PCR, lists solely in-frame clones and lacks some. The sample carries 30,000 or so clones, approximately 80% recorded once. The sample in question was blood, obtained from a patient who underwent chemoradiotherapy. These receptors were collected from a human donor with HPV-associated anogenital cancer.

The gene calls are TRBV15 and TRBJ2-1; no clear D. This CDR3 is built from 16 residues. CDR1 and CDR2 (germline): LNHNV, YYDKDF (reference sequence). Trimming pared 0 bases from V and 2 bases from J, leaving 11 bases between. CDR3 sequence: CATSRDKSLAYNEQFF. DNA for the CDR3: TGTGCCACCAGCAGAGATAAAAGTTTGGCCTACAATGAGCAGTTCTTC.

J is TRBJ1-1 and V is TRBV5-4, with D possibly matching TRBD1 (5 bases). Germline V lookup: CDR1 SGHNT, CDR2 YYREEE (reference sequence). V shed 1 base and J shed 1 base, with 8 bases lying between them. This CDR3 spans 14 amino acids. CDR3 sequence reads: CASSLNGANTEAFF. The CDR3 DNA reads as TGTGCCAGCAGCTTGAACGGGGCGAACACTGAAGCTTTCTTT.

The chain combines TRBV6-6 with TRBJ2-5; 7 nucleotides line up with TRBD2. V trimming: 4 bases; J trimming: 4 bases; junction bases outside the gene matches: 9. CDR1 is MNHNY and CDR2 is SVGAGI in the germline V gene (reference sequence). This CDR3 spans 15 amino acids. The CDR3 loop is CASSSGTNGGETQYF. The CDR3 DNA reads as TGTGCCAGCAGTTCCGGGACTAACGGGGGAGAGACCCAGTACTTC.

This chain links TRBV19 with TRBJ2-3; 9 nucleotides match TRBD2. There are 14 residues in the CDR3. Germline assignment: CDR1 LNHDA and CDR2 SQIVND (reference sequence). With V trimmed by 5 bases and J by 3 bases, 3 bases remained unmatched. Written as DNA, the CDR3 is TGTGCCAGTAGTTCGGGACTAGCTACAGATACGCAGTATTTT. This translates into CASSSGLATDTQYF.

The rearrangement uses TRBV6-1 and TRBJ1-1; 9 bases fit TRBD1. Trimming cost V 5 bases and J 9 bases; bases outside gene matches: 10. CDR1 and CDR2 (germline): MNHNS, SASEGT. The CDR3 totals 14 residues. The CDR3 DNA follows: TGTGCCAGCAGTTCAAGGGACAGGGAAAAACAAGCTTTCTTT. Translated, it gives CASSSRDREKQAFF.

This clone was detected only a few times. CDR3 sequence (DNA): TGTGCCAGCAGCTTCGTCGAACTAGCGGGGGACAATGAGCAGTTCTTC. Translated, it gives CASSFVELAGDNEQFF. This sequence joins TRBV7-9 and TRBJ2-1; 11 nucleotides align to TRBD2. The CDR3 spans 16 residues. Trimming at V came to 3 bases and at J to 5 bases, leaving 6 bases not matched to a gene. The germline gives CDR1 SEHNR, CDR2 FQNEAQ (reference sequence).

This clone has a single count. This chain links TRBV6-5 with TRBJ1-4, with a weak D call TRBD1 (6 bases). CDR1 is MNHEY, CDR2 SVGAGI, per germline. There are 15 residues in the CDR3. V lost 7 bases to trimming and J lost 3 bases, with 15 bases between them. CDR3 amino acids: CASKHGGSSNEKLFF. CDR3 nucleotide sequence: TGTGCCAGCAAACACGGGGGCAGTTCTAATGAAAAACTGTTTTTT.

The J gene is TRBJ2-3, the V gene TRBV5-5; 9 bases match TRBD2. Germline CDR1 SGHKS, CDR2 YYEKEE (reference sequence). J was trimmed by 6 bases and V by 4 bases; bases with no gene match: 12. CDR3 length equals 16 residues. CDR3 in amino acids: CASSVSSGEAIDTQYF. The CDR3, as DNA: TGTGCCAGCAGCGTATCTAGCGGGGAAGCAATCGATACGCAGTATTTT.

The rearrangement links TRBV5-1 to TRBJ2-5, with 9 bases identical to TRBD1. Per the germline V gene, CDR1 is SGHRS and CDR2 is YFSETQ. J was trimmed by 4 bases and V by 4 bases; bases with no gene match: 11. There are 16 residues in the CDR3. The CDR3 sequence: CASSGAGTGRGETQYF. The CDR3 coding sequence is TGCGCCAGCAGCGGAGCCGGGACAGGGAGGGGAGAGACCCAGTACTTC.

The rearrangement joins TRBV2 to TRBJ1-5; no definite D call. Trimming pared 7 bases from V and 5 bases from J, leaving 12 bases between. Germline V lookup: CDR1 SNHLY, CDR2 FYNNEI. This CDR3 contains 13 residues. The CDR3 sequence: CASKRDNDQPQHF. In DNA, the CDR3 is TGTGCCAGCAAAAGGGATAACGATCAGCCCCAGCATTTT.

This rearrangement joins TRBV20-1 to TRBJ1-1; no definite D call. CDR3 size: 10 residues. Germline assignment: CDR1 DFQATT and CDR2 SNEGSKA (reference sequence). Trimming took 5 bases from V and 4 from J, leaving 5 bases between them. CDR3 nucleotide sequence: TGCAGTGCTTACAGCACTGAAGCTTTCTTT. Its translation: CSAYSTEAFF.

The chain links TRBV9 to TRBJ1-1; possible D gene TRBD1, 6 bases. Germline V gene data show CDR1 as SGDLS and CDR2 as YYNGEE. The V end was cut by 0 bases, the J end by 1 base, with 7 bases between. The CDR3 contains 14 residues. CDR3 amino acids: CASSVATGNTEAFF. The CDR3 region has the DNA TGTGCCAGCAGCGTAGCGACAGGGAACACTGAAGCTTTCTTT.

CDR3 coding DNA: TGTGCCAGCAGCCAAGTTGGAGAATCGAATCAGCCCCAGCATTTT. Translated, it gives CASSQVGESNQPQHF. The chain joins TRBV4-2 to TRBJ1-5; the D is unclear. CDR3 length: 15 amino acids. Per germline, CDR1 LGHNA and CDR2 YNFKEQ. Trimming pared 1 base from V and 4 bases from J, leaving 11 bases between.

The chain is built from TRBV10-3 and TRBJ2-7, with 10 bases fitting TRBD2. V lost 10 bases and J lost 3; bases outside the gene matches: 6. This CDR3 is built from 13 residues. CDR1 ENHRY and CDR2 SYGVKD come from the germline V gene. The CDR3 protein is CATRAGGSYEQYV. The CDR3, as DNA: TGTGCCACCCGAGCGGGGGGGAGCTACGAGCAGTACGTC.

This clone appeared once. V usage is TRBV27 and J usage is TRBJ2-2; the match to TRBD2 covers 11 bases. Trimming cost V 6 bases and J 4 bases; bases outside gene matches: 10. The CDR3 totals 17 residues. Germline CDR1 and CDR2: MNHEY and SMNVEV (reference sequence). CDR3 sequence (DNA): TGTGCCAGCAGAACCTATCTAGCGGGGGGAACCACCGGGGAGCTGTTTTTT. Translating gives CASRTYLAGGTTGELFF.

The CDR3 sequence: CAWSLGANTEAFF. The CDR3 DNA follows: TGTGCCTGGAGTCTTGGGGCAAACACTGAAGCTTTCTTT. The genes are TRBV30 and TRBJ1-1; D might be TRBD1 (5 bases). The CDR3 spans 13 residues. Germline V gene sequence: CDR1 GTSNPN, CDR2 SVGIG (reference sequence). Trimming removed 2 bases from V and 2 bases from J, with 9 bases in between.

V and J are TRBV5-1 and TRBJ2-6, with 12 positions matching TRBD1. The CDR3 runs to 19 residues. Trimming cost V 0 bases and J 0 bases; bases outside gene matches: 4. The V gene's germline CDR1 is SGHRS and CDR2 YFSETQ. Here the CDR3 DNA reads TGCGCCAGCAGCTTGGGGGGGACAGGGGGCATCTCTGGGGCCAACGTCCTGACTTTC. It specifies CASSLGGTGGISGANVLTF. The full variable domain, in which reference TRBV5-1 and TRBJ2-6 provide the parts outside the CDR3, is KAGVTQTPRYLIKTRGQQVTLSCSPISGHRSVSWYQQTPGQGLQFLFEYFSETQRNKGNFPGRFSGRQFSNSRSEMNVSTLELGDSALYLCASSLGGTGGISGANVLTFGAGSRLTVL.

This clone was seen just once. J is TRBJ2-2 and V is TRBV7-6; no definite D call. There are 15 residues in the CDR3. Germline CDR1 and CDR2: SGHVS and FNYEAQ. Trimming removed 2 bases at V and 1 base at J, with 8 bases between. The CDR3 DNA sequence: TGTGCCAGCAGCTTAATAGAAATGAACACCGGGGAGCTGTTTTTT. Residues: CASSLIEMNTGELFF.